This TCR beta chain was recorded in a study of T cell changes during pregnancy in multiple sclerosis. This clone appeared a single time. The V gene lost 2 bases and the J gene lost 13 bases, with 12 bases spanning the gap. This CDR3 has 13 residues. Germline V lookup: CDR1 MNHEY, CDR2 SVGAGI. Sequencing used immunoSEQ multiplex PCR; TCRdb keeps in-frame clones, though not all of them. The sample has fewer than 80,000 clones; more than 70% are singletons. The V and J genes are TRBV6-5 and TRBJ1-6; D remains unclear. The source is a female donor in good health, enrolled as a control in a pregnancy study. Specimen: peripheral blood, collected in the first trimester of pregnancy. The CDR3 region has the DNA TGTGCCAGCAGTTACGCAGGAATTCTTCCCCTCCACTTT. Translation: CASSYAGILPLHF.